The rows below give T cell receptor beta chains drawn from one sample of a study of shared clonotypes between healthy human individuals. The data were produced by immunoSEQ multiplex PCR, yet TCRdb's version contains in-frame clones alone and is incomplete. Altogether 2 million to 3 million clones are present, roughly 93% being singletons, with the ten largest covering more than 0.35%. The sample taken for sequencing was naive CD4+ T cells from PBMCs. The receptors shown here come from a man between 18 and 35 years old in good health. Some clones in this sample may be carry-over from other donors' samples. Each CDR3 is given with its conserved first and last residue. Each record gives: D gene, J gene, clone size, V gene, CDR3 protein, CDR3 DNA. D genes are given only for firm matches. Part of the rows lack a size; the others show once, few, many or a class for expanded clones.

D: NA; J: TRBJ2-7; size: NA; V: TRBV6-4; CDR3: CTLVYEQYF; DNA: TGTACCTTGGTCTACGAGCAGTACTTC
D: NA; J: TRBJ2-7; size: NA; V: TRBV2; CDR3: CASSGGSEQYF; DNA: TGTGCCAGCAGTGGGGGGTCCGAGCAGTACTTC
D: TRBD2; J: TRBJ2-7; size: NA; V: TRBV19; CDR3: CASSPPPAGVYSYEQYF; DNA: TGTGCCAGTAGTCCCCCCCCAGCGGGAGTGTACTCCTACGAGCAGTACTTC
D: TRBD2; J: TRBJ2-1; size: NA; V: TRBV4-2; CDR3: CASSQGSGGATFGQFF; DNA: TGTGCCAGCAGCCAAGGAAGCGGGGGGGCTACATTCGGGCAGTTCTTC
D: NA; J: TRBJ2-5; size: NA; V: TRBV5-1; CDR3: CASSFYSEPTQYF; DNA: TGCGCCAGCAGCTTTTACTCCGAACCGACCCAGTACTTC
D: NA; J: TRBJ2-5; size: NA; V: TRBV6-5; CDR3: CASSYSPGPGQTQYF; DNA: TGTGCCAGCAGTTACTCCCCAGGGCCGGGACAGACCCAGTACTTC
D: NA; J: TRBJ2-5; size: NA; V: TRBV30; CDR3: CAWSVRVETQYF; DNA: TGTGCCTGGAGTGTACGAGTAGAGACCCAGTACTTC
D: TRBD2; J: TRBJ2-2; size: NA; V: TRBV10-3; CDR3: CATFPAGRDTGELFF; DNA: TGTGCCACCTTCCCCGCGGGGAGGGACACCGGGGAGCTGTTTTTT
D: NA; J: TRBJ1-5; size: NA; V: TRBV7-2; CDR3: CASRRVLGEPQHF; DNA: TGTGCCAGCAGACGAGTTTTAGGTGAGCCCCAGCATTTT
D: NA; J: TRBJ2-5; size: NA; V: TRBV7-9; CDR3: CASTSLPQETQYF; DNA: TGTGCCAGCACCTCCCTGCCCCAAGAGACCCAGTACTTC
D: NA; J: TRBJ2-7; size: once; V: TRBV5-1; CDR3: CASSLDVTVYEQYF; DNA: TGCGCCAGCAGCTTGGACGTTACTGTCTACGAGCAGTACTTC
D: TRBD1; J: TRBJ1-2; size: NA; V: TRBV5-8; CDR3: CASSRQGAESYGYTF; DNA: TGTGCCAGCAGCCGACAGGGGGCTGAGAGCTATGGCTACACCTTC
D: NA; J: TRBJ1-5; size: few; V: TRBV28; CDR3: CASSLSQPQHF; DNA: TGTGCCAGCAGCCTTTCACAGCCCCAGCATTTT
D: NA; J: TRBJ1-2; size: NA; V: TRBV19; CDR3: CASTTNIGKGPVGYGYTF; DNA: TGTGCCAGTACCACCAATATTGGAAAGGGGCCGGTCGGCTATGGCTACACCTTC
D: NA; J: TRBJ1-5; size: NA; V: TRBV28; CDR3: CASGLYSNQPQHF; DNA: TGTGCCAGTGGACTGTACAGCAATCAGCCCCAGCATTTT
D: NA; J: TRBJ2-3; size: NA; V: TRBV19; CDR3: CASSVQGADTQYF; DNA: TGTGCCAGTAGTGTACAGGGAGCAGATACGCAGTATTTT
D: NA; J: TRBJ2-7; size: few; V: TRBV19; CDR3: CASSKTGGREQYF; DNA: TGTGCCAGTAGTAAGACAGGAGGTAGGGAGCAGTACTTC
D: TRBD2; J: TRBJ2-5; size: NA; V: TRBV27; CDR3: CASSSLRGGRDGAQYF; DNA: TGTGCCAGCAGTTCCCTCCGGGGGGGTAGAGATGGGGCCCAGTACTTC
D: NA; J: TRBJ1-5; size: NA; V: TRBV7-9; CDR3: CASSPTEDLVGQPQHF; DNA: TGTGCCAGCAGCCCAACCGAGGACCTCGTTGGGCAGCCCCAGCATTTT
D: NA; J: TRBJ2-1; size: NA; V: TRBV4-3; CDR3: CASSPGTESYNEQFF; DNA: TGCGCCAGCAGCCCAGGGACCGAGAGCTACAATGAGCAGTTCTTC
D: NA; J: TRBJ1-5; size: NA; V: TRBV6-4; CDR3: CASSDPGTPYSNQPQHF; DNA: TGTGCCAGCAGTGACCCTGGGACACCCTATAGCAATCAGCCCCAGCATTTT
D: NA; J: TRBJ2-3; size: NA; V: TRBV7-2; CDR3: CASSSRQPTDTQYF; DNA: TGTGCCAGCAGCTCCCGACAGCCCACAGATACGCAGTATTTT
D: TRBD1; J: TRBJ2-7; size: NA; V: TRBV9; CDR3: CASSKTGLGEQYF; DNA: TGTGCCAGCAGCAAGACAGGGCTTGGAGAGCAGTACTTC
D: NA; J: TRBJ2-1; size: NA; V: TRBV27; CDR3: CASSLTRYEQFF; DNA: TGTGCCAGCAGCCTAACTAGATATGAGCAGTTCTTC
D: NA; J: TRBJ1-5; size: few; V: TRBV19; CDR3: CASSYRLGDIGNQPQHF; DNA: TGTGCCAGTAGTTATCGGCTGGGGGATATAGGCAATCAGCCCCAGCATTTT